These 30 T cell receptor beta chains were all obtained from the same sample, sequenced in a study of blood T cells in healthy people across ages. A sample-barcoded 5' primer and a J-beta primer mix were used in a second PCR of roughly 6 to 11 cycles. Using its own MiXCR run on the 5' RACE reads, TCRdb lists one record per CDR3 protein. The sample shows 600,000 to 850,000 distinct CDR3 sequences, around 46% of them seen only once. Material: blood. Receptors were obtained from a woman aged 55-70 years in good health.

This clonotype was seen a few times. One end of the junction does not line up with germline, which may come from a read error. The CDR3 nucleotides read TGTGCCGGCAGTTACTCCCGGGGTCTAGCCCTCACAGATACGCAGTATTTT. Translated: CAGSYSRGLALTDTQYF. The J gene is TRBJ2-3, the V gene TRBV6-5, with D maybe TRBD2 (5 bases). The V gene's germline CDR1 is MNHEY and CDR2 SVGAGI. This CDR3 region has 17 residues.

The chain links TRBV6-5 to TRBJ2-1; D is uncertain. Germline loops: CDR1 MNHEY, CDR2 SVGAGI. This CDR3 is 15 amino acids long. V shed 3 bases and J shed 2 bases, with 11 bases lying between them. CDR3 DNA sequence: TGTGCCAGCAGTTATTCCGCGAGGACCTACAATGAGCAGTTCTTC. Translating gives CASSYSARTYNEQFF.

This clonotype has a handful of counts. This chain links TRBV15 with TRBJ2-1; TRBD1 is a possible D gene (6 bases). Trimming removed 5 bases from V and 3 bases from J, with 14 bases in between. Per the germline V gene, CDR1 is LNHNV and CDR2 is YYDKDF (reference sequence). This CDR3 comprises 15 residues. The CDR3 sequence is CATSRIQGGYNEQFF. The CDR3 DNA follows: TGTGCCACCAGCCGGATACAGGGTGGCTACAATGAGCAGTTCTTC.

The chain couples TRBV12-3 or TRBV12-4 to TRBJ1-4; D is perhaps TRBD1 (5 bases). Trimming shortened V by 5 bases and J by 3 bases, and 13 bases separated the two germline ends. The CDR3 consists of 15 residues. CDR3 protein: CASSPAGGANEKLFF. CDR3 sequence (DNA): TGTGCCAGCAGTCCTGCGGGAGGGGCTAATGAAAAACTGTTTTTT.

The chain joins TRBV2 to TRBJ1-2; D uncertain. CDR3 length: 14 amino acids. V gave up 4 bases and J gave up 4 bases, with 13 bases separating them. Germline V gene sequence: CDR1 SNHLY, CDR2 FYNNEI. The CDR3 sequence is CASSVTEGAYGYTF. DNA of the CDR3: TGTGCCAGCAGTGTCACCGAAGGTGCCTATGGCTACACCTTC.

This clonotype has a single count. This sequence joins TRBV7-9 and TRBJ1-1; possibly TRBD1 for D (5 bases). The V gene lost 2 bases and the J gene lost 11 bases, with 15 bases spanning the gap. This CDR3 has 13 residues. CDR1 SEHNR and CDR2 FQNEAQ come from the germline V gene (reference sequence). CDR3 loop: CASSLLGAGAAFF. CDR3 nucleotides: TGTGCCAGCAGCTTATTAGGGGCCGGGGCGGCTTTCTTT.

This CDR3 is CASSAGTSDYNEQFF. The CDR3 nucleotides are TGTGCCAGCAGCGCCGGGACTAGCGACTACAATGAGCAGTTCTTC. This chain connects TRBV9 to TRBJ2-1; 10 nucleotides agree with TRBD2. From germline, CDR1 is SGDLS and CDR2 YYNGEE. The CDR3 length is 15 residues. Losses at the gene ends were 3 bases for V and 3 bases for J; bases not matched to a gene: 3.

The rearrangement uses TRBV10-3 and TRBJ1-2; maybe TRBD1 (6 bases). V was pared by 4 bases and J by 3 bases, with 12 bases between. This CDR3 region has 14 residues. Looked up from germline, CDR1 is ENHRY and CDR2 is SYGVKD. CDR3 sequence (DNA): TGTGCCATCAGTGGTCTTCAGGGGCACTATGGCTACACCTTC. It codes for CAISGLQGHYGYTF.

The chain links TRBV6-6 to TRBJ2-3; D is undetermined. In germline, CDR1 is MNHNY, CDR2 SVGAGI (reference sequence). CDR3 length: 13 residues. The V end was cut by 2 bases, the J end by 4 bases, with 7 bases between. CDR3 loop: CASSYILADTQYF. The CDR3, as DNA: TGTGCCAGCAGTTACATCCTAGCAGATACGCAGTATTTT.

This clonotype came up once. The junction does not match germline at one end; this may be a read error. The chain uses TRBV25-1 and TRBJ1-4; a possible D gene is TRBD1 (5 bases). The CDR3 has 14 amino acids. Germline CDR1 is MGHDK and CDR2 is SYGVNS. The DNA of the CDR3 is TGTGTCAGCCGCCCAGCGGGGGTTAATGAAAAACTGTTTTTT. It codes for CVSRPAGVNEKLFF.

This chain uses TRBV20-1 with TRBJ2-3, with D perhaps TRBD2 (5 bases). Germline-derived CDR1 and CDR2 are DFQATT and SNEGSKA (reference sequence). The CDR3 loop spans 14 amino acids. The V and J ends lost 8 bases and 4 bases respectively, with 19 bases between them. Written as DNA, the CDR3 is TGCAGTTGCCTTCGGACCCGGCGGGCAGATACGCAGTATTTT. It encodes CSCLRTRRADTQYF.

This clonotype was observed a single time. The gene calls are TRBV30 and TRBJ1-5, with no clear D. V lost 0 bases, J lost 7 bases, and 13 bases lay in between. CDR1 is GTSNPN and CDR2 is SVGIG in the germline V gene (reference sequence). The CDR3 is made up of 14 amino acids. The CDR3: CAWSVLTAGQPQHF. DNA of the CDR3: TGTGCCTGGAGTGTTTTGACGGCCGGACAGCCCCAGCATTTT.

This chain joins TRBV11-2 and TRBJ2-2; the D gene is possibly TRBD1 (6 bases). Trimming removed 5 bases at V and 2 bases at J, with 15 bases between. Germline CDR1 reads SGHAT; CDR2 reads FQNNGV. This CDR3 has 16 residues. The CDR3 loop is CASSHQGHPNTGELFF. The CDR3 coding sequence is TGTGCCAGCAGCCATCAGGGACATCCAAACACCGGGGAGCTGTTTTTT.

The rearrangement joins TRBV24-1 to TRBJ2-5; 12 bases align to TRBD2. This CDR3 is 13 amino acids long. Trimming cost V 9 bases and J 11 bases; bases outside gene matches: 9. Germline CDR1 and CDR2: KGHDR and SFDVKD. The CDR3 region is CATAGLAGHEQYF. The DNA for the CDR3 is TGTGCCACCGCGGGACTAGCGGGCCATGAGCAGTACTTC.

The chain carries TRBV11-1 and TRBJ2-7; 10 bases are a match to TRBD1. J lost 1 base, V lost 5 bases, and 5 bases had no gene match. Germline CDR1 and CDR2: SGHAT and FQDESV (reference sequence). This CDR3 is built from 15 residues. The CDR3 coding sequence is TGTGCCAGCAGCCGACCGGGACAGGGGTCCTACGAGCAGTACTTC. This gives the protein CASSRPGQGSYEQYF.

This clonotype turned up a few times. The J gene is TRBJ2-7, the V gene TRBV11-2; D gene uncertain. The V gene lost 4 bases and the J gene lost 0 bases, with 13 bases spanning the gap. Looked up from germline, CDR1 is SGHAT and CDR2 is FQNNGV. The CDR3 contains 15 residues. CDR3 protein: CASSSPMAGSYEQYF. The CDR3 nucleotides are TGTGCCAGCAGCTCGCCCATGGCAGGCTCCTACGAGCAGTACTTC.

The rearrangement joins TRBV20-1 to TRBJ2-4, with 8 bases identical to TRBD1. The CDR3 contains 14 residues. Trimming cost V 2 bases and J 6 bases; bases outside gene matches: 6. Germline values: CDR1 DFQATT, CDR2 SNEGSKA (reference sequence). The CDR3 DNA follows: TGCAGTGCTAGAACAACAGGGGGTGGAAACATTCAGTACTTC. Translation gives CSARTTGGGNIQYF.

The J gene is TRBJ1-6, the V gene TRBV30; no clear D gene. CDR3 length: 14 amino acids. Trimming cost V 3 bases and J 6 bases, with 12 bases left between them. Germline V gene lookup returns CDR1 GTSNPN and CDR2 SVGIG (reference sequence). The CDR3 protein is CAWSVGQTNSPLHF. The CDR3 coding sequence is TGTGCCTGGAGCGTAGGGCAGACTAATTCACCCCTCCACTTT. Combining the CDR3 with reference TRBV30 and TRBJ1-6 gives the whole variable domain SQTIHQWPATLVQPVGSPLSLECTVEGTSNPNLYWYRQAAGRGLQLLFYSVGIGQISSEVPQNLSASRPQDRQFILSSKKLLLSDSGFYLCAWSVGQTNSPLHFGNGTRLTVT.

About this clonotype: This clone may be a read error of a much larger clone one base away. The chain recombines TRBV20-1 with TRBJ1-5; D remains ambiguous. The CDR3 runs to 14 residues. The V end lost 2 bases, the J end lost 3 bases, and 11 bases lay between the germline ends. CDR1 and CDR2 from the germline V gene are DFQATT and SNEGSKA (reference sequence). CDR3 sequence: CSARLTNNNQPQHF. The CDR3 DNA reads TGCAGTGCTAGATTGACAAATAACAATCAGCCCCAGCATTTT.

J is TRBJ2-7 and V is TRBV20-1, with 7 positions matching TRBD2. Trimming removed 7 bases from V and 5 bases from J; junction bases left unmatched: 17. The CDR3 loop spans 15 amino acids. Germline-derived CDR1 and CDR2 are DFQATT and SNEGSKA (reference sequence). The CDR3 here is CSVSSEGGFRDEQYF. The CDR3 DNA follows: TGCAGTGTTAGTTCCGAGGGAGGGTTTCGGGACGAGCAGTACTTC.

J is TRBJ2-1 and V is TRBV20-1; 8 bases match TRBD1. The CDR3 is 15 amino acids. The trim removed 2 bases at V and 5 bases at J, leaving 8 bases unmatched. Germline CDR1 and CDR2: DFQATT and SNEGSKA (reference sequence). In DNA, the CDR3 is TGCAGTGCTAGACCGGCGACAGGGGTCCACAATGAGCAGTTCTTC. It yields the protein CSARPATGVHNEQFF.

The sample holds a few counts of this clonotype. The chain has TRBV11-2 and TRBJ1-2, with 12 bases lining up with TRBD1. Germline V gene lookup returns CDR1 SGHAT and CDR2 FQNNGV. V dropped 0 bases and J dropped 3; count of bases not matched to a gene: 5. The CDR3 has 17 amino acids. The CDR3 protein is CASSLDRDRGPYYGYTF. As DNA, the CDR3 is TGTGCCAGCAGCTTAGATAGGGACAGGGGGCCCTACTATGGCTACACCTTC.

The V and J genes are TRBV21-1 and TRBJ2-6; TRBD2, the table's D call, lacks a check against the DNA. TRBV21-1 is classified as a pseudogene. CDR3 length: 20 residues. The CDR3 reads CASSKLPRDVASSGANVLTF. The CDR3 DNA reads as TGTGCCAGCAGCAAATTGCCCCGGGACGTAGCAAGCTCTGGGGCCAACGTCCTGACTTTC.

The chain has TRBV7-3 and TRBJ2-7, with D perhaps assigned TRBD1 or TRBD2 (5 bases each). Trimming removed 5 bases from V and 3 bases from J, with 11 bases in between. The germline V gene has CDR1 SGHTA and CDR2 FQGTGA. The CDR3 runs 13 residues. The CDR3 is CASSVDGGYEQYF. CDR3 coding DNA: TGTGCCAGCAGCGTAGATGGGGGCTACGAGCAGTACTTC. Together with reference TRBV7-3 and TRBJ2-7, the CDR3 gives the full variable domain: GAGVSQTPSNKVTEKGKYVELRCDPISGHTALYWYRQSLGQGPEFLIYFQGTGAADDSGLPNDRFFAVRPEGSVSTLKIQRTERGDSAVYLCASSVDGGYEQYFGPGTRLTVT.

This clonotype was seen a few times. The chain is built from TRBV20-1 and TRBJ2-1; 7 bases map to TRBD2. Germline CDR1 reads DFQATT; CDR2 reads SNEGSKA (reference sequence). The CDR3 extends over 14 amino acids. Trimming took 7 bases from V and 8 from J; bases not matched to a gene: 14. In nucleotides, the CDR3 is TGCAGTGGGGAGGGGCGAGACGGAGTGGATGAGCAGTTCTTC. Translated: CSGEGRDGVDEQFF.

This clonotype was observed a handful of times. The chain has TRBV7-2 and TRBJ2-5; D perhaps matches TRBD2 (6 bases). V dropped 4 bases and J dropped 2 bases, with 17 bases sitting between them. Germline values: CDR1 SGHTA, CDR2 FQGNSA. The CDR3 extends over 16 amino acids. The CDR3 DNA reads as TGTGCCAGCAGCTCCCCCCCGGGTAGCGGTCAAGAGACCCAGTACTTC. Its translation: CASSSPPGSGQETQYF.

CDR3 in DNA: TGTGCCATCAGCGGTGCAGAAGAGACCCAGTACTTC. Its translation: CAISGAEETQYF. The V call is TRBV10-3, the J call TRBJ2-5, with D unresolved. CDR3 length equals 12 residues. V lost 6 bases, J lost 3 bases, and 8 bases lay in between. Per germline, CDR1 ENHRY and CDR2 SYGVKD.

DNA for the CDR3: TGCGCCAGCAGCTTGCTGTTGGAAGAGACCCAGTACTTC. Protein sequence: CASSLLLEETQYF. The V and J genes are TRBV5-1 and TRBJ2-5, with D hard to call. The V end lost 1 base, the J end lost 3 bases, and 7 bases lay between the germline ends. CDR1 SGHRS and CDR2 YFSETQ come from the germline V gene. This CDR3 region has 13 residues.

This clonotype was observed a handful of times. Germline is not matched at one junction end, which may reflect a read error. The V and J genes are TRBV29-1 and TRBJ2-1, with 11 positions matching TRBD2. From germline, CDR1 is SQVTM and CDR2 ANQGSEA. The CDR3 runs to 16 residues. CDR3 coding DNA: TGCAGCGTTGGGCGTAGCGGGGGGGCCTCCCACAATGAGCAGTTCTTC. It yields the protein CSVGRSGGASHNEQFF.

In this sample, this clonotype turned up a few times. The J gene is TRBJ1-1, the V gene TRBV4-3; tentative D call: TRBD1 (6 bases). Between the trimmed V and J ends, which lost 4 bases and 8 bases, there was a span of 14 bases. The V gene's germline CDR1 is LGHNA and CDR2 YSLEER. The CDR3 spans 13 residues. The CDR3 here is CASSRAGGREAFF. DNA of the CDR3: TGCGCCAGCAGCCGGGCGGGGGGGCGCGAAGCTTTCTTT.